The entry below describes one TCR beta chain. The entry originates in a study of PD-L1 blockade in urothelial cancer. Study-wide context: Treatment start was followed by blood analysis at 3 weeks (second dose) and again at 6 weeks.

Assay: immunoSEQ multiplex PCR; the TCRdb copy retains only in-frame clones and omits some. The sample holds more than 85,000 clones; over 80% are singletons and the top ten take just over 0.9%. The junction had 7 bases not matched to a gene; V was cut back by 8 bases and J by 8 bases. The length of the CDR3 is 12 residues. Germline V CDR1 and CDR2: MNHEY, SMNVEV (reference sequence). This specimen consisted of PBMCs, obtained around atezolizumab (anti-PD-L1) treatment. This clonotype originated in a woman over 75 with urothelial cancer. The V and J genes are TRBV27 and TRBJ1-2; 8 nucleotides agree with TRBD1. CDR3 sequence (DNA): TGTGCCAGCGCCGGGACAGGCGGGGGCTACACCTTC. Translating gives CASAGTGGGYTF.